These 22 T cell receptor beta chains were all obtained from the same sample, sequenced in a study of identical twins. TCRdb re-called the 5' RACE reads through MiXCR, storing one row per CDR3 protein. The sample consists of about 700,000 distinct CDR3 sequences, over 5% of them appearing once. Sequenced material: naive T cells sorted from blood. Receptors were obtained from a man in his late teens or twenties in good health.

To note about this clonotype: One junction end disagrees with the germline gene, perhaps due to a read error. The chain has TRBV29-1 and TRBJ2-5; possible D gene TRBD1, 6 bases. Germline values: CDR1 SQVTM, CDR2 ANQGSEA. This CDR3 has 15 residues. The CDR3 coding sequence is TGCAGTGTTGAACTAGGGGGACGGTACCAAGAGACCCAGTACTTC. This sequence encodes CSVELGGRYQETQYF.

This clonotype appeared a few times. The chain uses TRBV27 and TRBJ2-2; 12 bases are shared with TRBD2. This CDR3 has 15 amino acids. The V and J ends lost 7 bases and 8 bases, in that order; junction bases with no gene match: 8. The germline CDR1 and CDR2 sequences are MNHEY and SMNVEV (reference sequence). CDR3 residues: CASNLAGGPWGELFF. As DNA, the CDR3 is TGTGCCAGCAACCTAGCGGGAGGGCCCTGGGGGGAGCTGTTTTTT.

This clonotype has a count of ten or more. The chain joins TRBV5-1 to TRBJ1-4; D gene uncertain. The germline V gene has CDR1 SGHRS and CDR2 YFSETQ. The CDR3 spans 13 residues. The V gene lost 6 bases and the J gene lost 1 base, with 7 bases spanning the gap. This CDR3 is CASKRETNEKLFF. CDR3 bases: TGCGCCAGCAAGCGCGAAACTAATGAAAAACTGTTTTTT.

This clonotype was seen repeatedly, ten times or more. This sequence joins TRBV20-1 and TRBJ1-4; D may be TRBD1 (5 bases). The CDR3 runs 15 residues. Germline V lookup: CDR1 DFQATT, CDR2 SNEGSKA (reference sequence). Trimming removed 6 bases from V and 7 bases from J, with 21 bases in between. The CDR3 DNA reads as TGCAGTGCACACACCACAGGCCTCGGGTCTGAAAAACTGTTTTTT. Its protein product is CSAHTTGLGSEKLFF.

This clonotype came up many times. This rearrangement joins TRBV5-1 to TRBJ1-1; 8 bases match TRBD1. CDR1 and CDR2 (germline): SGHRS, YFSETQ. The CDR3 spans 15 residues. J lost 3 bases, V lost 3 bases, and 7 bases had no gene match. The CDR3 protein is CASSSVTGGDTEAFF. The CDR3 bases are TGCGCCAGCAGCTCAGTAACAGGGGGGGACACTGAAGCTTTCTTT.

This clonotype was seen more than once but under ten times. The chain carries TRBV4-1 and TRBJ2-7; no reliable D call. V dropped 2 bases and J dropped 2 bases, with 10 bases sitting between them. Per the germline V gene, CDR1 is MGHRA and CDR2 is YSYEKL. This CDR3 region has 14 residues. The CDR3 loop is CASSQRTDTYEQYV. The DNA of the CDR3 is TGCGCCAGCAGCCAAAGGACGGATACCTACGAGCAGTACGTC.

This clonotype appeared many times. The chain recombines TRBV3-1 with TRBJ2-2; D is unclear. The CDR3 covers 16 residues. V was trimmed by 0 bases and J by 6 bases, leaving 14 bases between them. Germline-derived CDR1 and CDR2 are LGHDT and YNNKEL (reference sequence). CDR3 nucleotides: TGTGCCAGCAGCCAAGATATAACATTAGCCGCCGGGGAGCTGTTTTTT. This gives the protein CASSQDITLAAGELFF.

The table lists this clonotype with many counts. The gene calls are TRBV11-2 and TRBJ2-3; possible D gene TRBD2, 7 bases. The germline CDR1 and CDR2 sequences are SGHAT and FQNNGV. The V gene lost 5 bases and the J gene lost 5 bases, with 17 bases spanning the gap. The CDR3 extends over 15 amino acids. In DNA form, the CDR3 reads TGTGCCAGCAGCGCAAGGGGGGGCAGGGGAGATACGCAGTATTTT. It yields the protein CASSARGGRGDTQYF.

This clonotype was detected many times. The chain couples TRBV6-1 to TRBJ2-1; TRBD2 matches at 11 bases. V shed 10 bases, J shed 7 bases, and the junction held 6 bases outside the gene matches. Germline V gives CDR1 MNHNS, CDR2 SASEGT. This CDR3 spans 13 amino acids. The CDR3 loop reads CATAGLAANEQFF. The CDR3 nucleotides read TGTGCCACCGCGGGACTAGCGGCTAATGAGCAGTTCTTC.

This clonotype was observed many times. This chain uses TRBV3-1 with TRBJ2-1, with TRBD2 matching over 7 bases. The CDR3 spans 13 residues. V was clipped by 6 bases and J by 6 bases; unmatched bases: 5. CDR1 and CDR2 (germline): LGHDT, YNNKEL (reference sequence). CDR3 sequence reads: CASRDGLVNEQFF. In nucleotides, the CDR3 is TGTGCCAGCAGGGACGGACTAGTCAATGAGCAGTTCTTC.

The rearrangement links TRBV29-1 to TRBJ1-1; maybe TRBD1 (5 bases). This CDR3 spans 13 amino acids. In germline, CDR1 is SQVTM, CDR2 ANQGSEA. V was cut by 4 bases and J by 3 bases, with 12 bases left in between. The DNA for the CDR3 is TGCAGCGTTGTCGGGGCGGACGACACTGAAGCTTTCTTT. This translates into CSVVGADDTEAFF.

This clonotype was observed a few times. The chain couples TRBV27 to TRBJ2-1; a weak D match, TRBD2 (6 bases). The germline V and J ends were trimmed by 0 bases and 4 bases, with 13 bases remaining between them. The CDR3 runs 16 residues. Germline lookup yields CDR1 MNHEY and CDR2 SMNVEV (reference sequence). CDR3: CASSLSTRGGYNEQFF. CDR3 in DNA: TGTGCCAGCAGTTTATCGACCCGTGGAGGGTACAATGAGCAGTTCTTC.

This clonotype has only one observation. The chain has TRBV27 and TRBJ2-3; 8 bases fit TRBD1. Germline V gives CDR1 MNHEY, CDR2 SMNVEV (reference sequence). The V gene end was trimmed by 6 bases and the J gene end by 3 bases; junction bases not matched to a gene: 8. The CDR3 covers 15 residues. CDR3 DNA sequence: TGTGCCAGCAGCCGAAGCAGGGGGCGAACAGATACGCAGTATTTT. This codes for CASSRSRGRTDTQYF.

This clonotype was detected ten times or more. V gene TRBV24-1 combines with J gene TRBJ1-1; TRBD1 matches 8 bases. V lost 4 bases, J lost 3 bases, and 3 bases stayed unmatched. The CDR3 spans 14 residues. The germline gives CDR1 KGHDR, CDR2 SFDVKD. The CDR3 DNA is TGTGCCACCAGTGACTCAGGGGGCCACACTGAAGCTTTCTTT. Residues: CATSDSGGHTEAFF.

This clonotype was counted ten times or more. The V call is TRBV10-3, the J call TRBJ2-1, with 10 bases fitting TRBD2. CDR3 length: 16 residues. V lost 5 bases, J lost 6 bases, and 10 bases stayed unmatched. Per the germline V gene, CDR1 is ENHRY and CDR2 is SYGVKD. CDR3: CAISSLAGVGGNEQFF. For the CDR3, the DNA is TGTGCCATCAGTAGCCTAGCGGGAGTAGGGGGCAATGAGCAGTTCTTC.

The chain joins TRBV20-1 to TRBJ2-5; 7 bases are shared with TRBD2. CDR1 is DFQATT, CDR2 SNEGSKA, per germline (reference sequence). The V segment lost 0 bases and the J segment 1 base; nucleotides outside the gene matches: 14. The CDR3 totals 18 residues. As DNA, the CDR3 is TGCAGTGCTAGAGATATGGGGAGGGAGGGCCGAGCCCAAGAGACCCAGTACTTC. Encoded protein: CSARDMGREGRAQETQYF.

This chain uses TRBV12-3 or TRBV12-4 with TRBJ2-7, with 9 bases lining up with TRBD1. The CDR3 is 14 amino acids. V trimming: 6 bases; J trimming: 5 bases; junction bases outside the gene matches: 8. CDR3 residues: CASRAGQGIHEQYF. CDR3 nucleotide sequence: TGTGCCAGCAGAGCCGGACAGGGGATCCACGAGCAGTACTTC.

This clonotype occurred a few times. The junction shows a germline mismatch at one end, possibly a read error. The rearrangement links TRBV20-1 to TRBJ2-1; 7 bases agree with TRBD2. This CDR3 has 11 residues. Germline V gene sequence: CDR1 DFQATT, CDR2 SNEGSKA (reference sequence). The CDR3 sequence: CSANPGGRVVF. CDR3 DNA: TGCAGTGCCAACCCCGGGGGGAGGGTAGTCTTC.

This clonotype was counted at least ten times. The V call is TRBV20-1, the J call TRBJ2-1; 8 bases match TRBD2. Looked up from germline, CDR1 is DFQATT and CDR2 is SNEGSKA (reference sequence). With V trimmed by 5 bases and J by 4 bases, 4 bases remained unmatched. The CDR3 totals 13 residues. In DNA form, the CDR3 reads TGCAGTGCTGCACTAGCGGTATACAATGAGCAGTTCTTC. The encoded protein is CSAALAVYNEQFF.

The V and J genes are TRBV20-1 and TRBJ2-1; 11 nucleotides align to TRBD2. Germline values: CDR1 DFQATT, CDR2 SNEGSKA (reference sequence). This CDR3 has 17 amino acids. Unmatched junction bases numbered 9, after V lost 5 bases and J lost 0 bases. The CDR3 bases are TGCAGTGCTCCCTCAACTAGCGGGAGCCCCTCCTACAATGAGCAGTTCTTC. Protein sequence: CSAPSTSGSPSYNEQFF.

This clonotype was picked up many times. The chain recombines TRBV24-1 with TRBJ2-1; 7 bases agree with TRBD1. Per germline, CDR1 KGHDR and CDR2 SFDVKD. CDR3 length equals 15 residues. Trimming removed 0 bases from V and 2 bases from J; junction bases left unmatched: 0. CDR3 sequence reads: CATSDLDRAYNEQFF. DNA for the CDR3: TGTGCCACCAGTGATTTGGACAGGGCCTACAATGAGCAGTTCTTC.

This clonotype was detected many times. J is TRBJ2-2 and V is TRBV12-3 or TRBV12-4, with D perhaps TRBD1 (5 bases). There are 13 residues in the CDR3. Trimming cost V 10 bases and J 1 base, with 10 bases left between them. CDR3 amino acids: CATTTGNTGELFF. Here the CDR3 DNA reads TGTGCCACCACAACAGGGAACACCGGGGAGCTGTTTTTT.